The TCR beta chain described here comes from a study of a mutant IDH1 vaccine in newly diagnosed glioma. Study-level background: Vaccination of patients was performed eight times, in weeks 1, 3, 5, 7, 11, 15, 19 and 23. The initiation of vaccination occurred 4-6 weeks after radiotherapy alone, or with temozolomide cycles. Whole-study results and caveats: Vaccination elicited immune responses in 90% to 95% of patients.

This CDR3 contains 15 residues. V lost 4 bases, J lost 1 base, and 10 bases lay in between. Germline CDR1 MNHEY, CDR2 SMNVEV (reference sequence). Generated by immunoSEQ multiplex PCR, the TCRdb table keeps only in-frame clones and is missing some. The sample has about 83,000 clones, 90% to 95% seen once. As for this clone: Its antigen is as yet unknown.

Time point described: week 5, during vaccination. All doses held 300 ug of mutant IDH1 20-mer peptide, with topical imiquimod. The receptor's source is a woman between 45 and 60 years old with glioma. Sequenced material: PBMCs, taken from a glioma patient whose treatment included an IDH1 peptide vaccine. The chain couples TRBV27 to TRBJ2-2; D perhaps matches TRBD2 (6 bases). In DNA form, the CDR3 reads TGTGCCAGCAGTTACCTGACTAGGAACACCGGGGAGCTGTTTTTT. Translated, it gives CASSYLTRNTGELFF.